Below, 27 T cell receptor beta chains from the same sample are listed, as sequenced in a study of CD4+ T cells in melanoma. The method was immunoSEQ multiplex PCR; TCRdb's version includes in-frame clones alone and lacks a portion of them. The table records over 3,000 clones, 62% of them present only once. Specimen: cells from a culture (not recorded whether cultured in vitro). The receptors stem from a human donor with melanoma.

J is TRBJ2-7 and V is TRBV6-5; D perhaps matches TRBD1 (6 bases). V was trimmed by 2 bases and J by 3 bases, leaving 14 bases between them. CDR1 MNHEY and CDR2 SVGAGI come from the germline V gene. The CDR3 runs to 15 residues. The DNA for the CDR3 is TGTGCCAGCAGTTACGGCCAGGGGATTGGCTACGAGCAGTACTTC. Translated, it gives CASSYGQGIGYEQYF.

The chain joins TRBV29-1 to TRBJ2-1; a possible D gene is TRBD1 (5 bases). V lost 1 base and J lost 5, with 9 bases in between. The germline V gene has CDR1 SQVTM and CDR2 ANQGSEA. The CDR3 runs to 13 residues. The CDR3 DNA reads TGCAGCGTTGAAGGGACAATCCACAATGAGCAGTTCTTC. Translating gives CSVEGTIHNEQFF.

This clone has just a few counts. The sample carries other DNA sequences with the same CDR3. The chain has TRBV27 and TRBJ2-1; D is undetermined. The V end was cut by 1 base, the J end by 5 bases, with 0 bases between. Germline V gene sequence: CDR1 MNHEY, CDR2 SMNVEV (reference sequence). There are 11 residues in the CDR3. CDR3 DNA sequence: TGTGCCAGCAGTTTATACAATGAGCAGTTCTTC. Protein product: CASSLYNEQFF.

This clone is classed as medium-sized. The chain combines TRBV6-1 with TRBJ1-2; D remains unclear. CDR3 length: 15 amino acids. CDR1 and CDR2 from the germline V gene are MNHNS and SASEGT. V lost 5 bases to trimming and J lost 0 bases, with 13 bases between them. CDR3 bases: TGTGCCAGCAGTTTCCGACAAACACCTAACTATGGCTACACCTTC. It codes for CASSFRQTPNYGYTF.

V gene TRBV7-9 combines with J gene TRBJ2-5; D may be TRBD2 (5 bases). Germline CDR1 SEHNR, CDR2 FQNEAQ (reference sequence). The CDR3 runs 12 residues. Trimming pared 4 bases from V and 4 bases from J, leaving 7 bases between. The CDR3 DNA reads TGTGCCAGCAGCTCTGGAGGAGAGACCCAGTACTTC. It encodes CASSSGGETQYF.

The chain is built from TRBV7-9 and TRBJ2-5; 8 nucleotides match TRBD2. Looked up from germline, CDR1 is SEHNR and CDR2 is FQNEAQ (reference sequence). The CDR3 totals 15 residues. The V segment lost 4 bases and the J segment 5 bases; nucleotides outside the gene matches: 9. CDR3 region: CASSSVGGALETQYF. The CDR3 region has the DNA TGTGCCAGCAGCTCCGTCGGGGGGGCATTGGAGACCCAGTACTTC.

About this clone: A much larger clone differs by one base, so this may be a read error. In the same sample, other DNA sequences code for this CDR3. This rearrangement joins TRBV9 to TRBJ2-3; D call uncertain. This CDR3 is built from 13 residues. Germline V gives CDR1 SGDLS, CDR2 YYNGEE. V lost 0 bases and J lost 4, with 6 bases in between. The chain's CDR3 is CASSVVKADTQYF. For the CDR3, the DNA is TGTGCCAGCAGCGTAGTTAAAGCAGATACGCAGTATTTT.

A few counts support this clone. The V and J genes are TRBV7-3 and TRBJ2-1, with D possibly TRBD2 on 6 matching bases. The V gene's germline CDR1 is SGHTA and CDR2 FQGTGA. There are 16 residues in the CDR3. The V and J ends lost 0 bases and 7 bases respectively, with 16 bases between them. The CDR3 protein is CASSLTGRREANEQFF. As DNA, the CDR3 is TGTGCCAGCAGCTTAACGGGTAGGAGGGAGGCTAATGAGCAGTTCTTC.

This chain links TRBV6-5 with TRBJ2-3; 7 bases match TRBD1. CDR1 is MNHEY, CDR2 SVGAGI, per germline. The CDR3 loop spans 13 amino acids. The ends lost 5 bases at V and 5 bases at J; junction bases unmatched: 4. This chain's CDR3 is CASSDRVGDTQYF. In nucleotides, the CDR3 is TGTGCCAGCAGTGACAGGGTTGGAGATACGCAGTATTTT.

The J gene is TRBJ2-5, the V gene TRBV4-3; no clear D. From germline, CDR1 is LGHNA and CDR2 YSLEER. Trimming took 3 bases from V and 7 from J, leaving 6 bases between them. This CDR3 comprises 11 residues. The CDR3 sequence is CASSHMGTQYF. DNA of the CDR3: TGCGCCAGCAGCCATATGGGGACCCAGTACTTC.

V gene TRBV4-3 combines with J gene TRBJ1-2; D unresolved. V gave up 0 bases and J gave up 2 bases, with 19 bases separating them. Germline V lookup: CDR1 LGHNA, CDR2 YSLEER. There are 18 residues in the CDR3. CDR3: CASSQDLGLLRRNYGYTF. Here the CDR3 DNA reads TGCGCCAGCAGCCAAGATCTCGGGCTGCTTCGAAGGAACTATGGCTACACCTTC.

The count of this clone is one. This rearrangement joins TRBV5-1 to TRBJ1-5, with a possible D match to TRBD1 (5 bases). The CDR3 length is 16 residues. Germline CDR1 and CDR2: SGHRS and YFSETQ. Deletions cut 5 bases from V and 0 bases from J, with 15 bases between. The CDR3 coding sequence is TGCGCCAGCAGGGGGGGGGACGGACTTAGCAATCAGCCCCAGCATTTT. Protein sequence: CASRGGDGLSNQPQHF.

The chain is built from TRBV4-1 and TRBJ2-7, with D unclear. The V end lost 1 base, the J end lost 0 bases, and 10 bases lay between the germline ends. Germline CDR1 reads MGHRA; CDR2 reads YSYEKL. This CDR3 spans 15 amino acids. The CDR3 DNA reads TGCGCCAGCAGCCAAGTTGATACGAGCTCCTACGAGCAGTACTTC. This translates into CASSQVDTSSYEQYF.

This clone is termed medium-sized. This chain links TRBV9 with TRBJ1-6; unclear D gene. The CDR3 loop spans 15 amino acids. Germline V CDR1 and CDR2: SGDLS, YYNGEE. Trimming shortened V by 0 bases and J by 5 bases, and 9 bases separated the two germline ends. This chain's CDR3 is CASSVASFNNSPLHF. The CDR3 bases are TGTGCCAGCAGCGTAGCCAGTTTCAATAATTCACCCCTCCACTTT.

This chain connects TRBV6-6 to TRBJ2-1; D gene uncertain. This CDR3 has 12 amino acids. Germline loops: CDR1 MNHNY, CDR2 SVGAGI (reference sequence). With 3 bases removed from V and 5 bases from J, the gap between germline ends came to 5 bases. The CDR3 loop reads CASSYAHNEQFF. As DNA, the CDR3 is TGTGCCAGCAGTTATGCCCACAATGAGCAGTTCTTC.

This chain links TRBV5-1 with TRBJ2-7, with 8 positions matching TRBD1. Germline CDR1 SGHRS, CDR2 YFSETQ. The CDR3 has 14 residues. V lost 4 bases to trimming and J lost 1 base; unmatched junction nucleotides: 4. This CDR3 is CASSAGTGSYEQYF. CDR3 coding DNA: TGCGCCAGCAGCGCCGGGACAGGATCCTACGAGCAGTACTTC.

This chain uses TRBV5-1 with TRBJ2-5; D gene unclear. The CDR3 runs to 13 residues. Germline assignment: CDR1 SGHRS and CDR2 YFSETQ. Trimming cost V 1 base and J 4 bases, with 8 bases left between them. The CDR3 region is CASSLPDGETQYF. CDR3 DNA: TGCGCCAGCAGCTTGCCGGACGGAGAGACCCAGTACTTC.

This chain uses TRBV5-1 with TRBJ2-1; a weak D match, TRBD1 (6 bases). In germline, CDR1 is SGHRS, CDR2 YFSETQ. This CDR3 spans 15 amino acids. V gave up 0 bases and J gave up 3 bases, with 10 bases separating them. The CDR3 bases are TGCGCCAGCAGCTTGGAGGACAGAAACTACAATGAGCAGTTCTTC. Translation gives CASSLEDRNYNEQFF.

The V and J genes are TRBV2 and TRBJ1-1; the D gene is possibly TRBD1 (5 bases). V lost 3 bases, J lost 2 bases, and 19 bases lay in between. The CDR3 totals 17 residues. Germline V gene data show CDR1 as SNHLY and CDR2 as FYNNEI. CDR3 sequence reads: CASSDPRDRLPNTEAFF. In nucleotides, the CDR3 is TGTGCCAGCAGTGACCCGCGGGACCGGCTTCCAAACACTGAAGCTTTCTTT.

This clone was detected only once. V and J are TRBV6-5 and TRBJ1-5, with a tentative D call TRBD1 (5 bases). The CDR3 consists of 14 residues. V was pared by 4 bases and J by 2 bases, with 9 bases between. CDR1 is MNHEY and CDR2 is SVGAGI in the germline V gene. CDR3 in amino acids: CASSSPGRNQPQHF. The CDR3 bases are TGTGCCAGCAGTTCCCCGGGGCGCAATCAGCCCCAGCATTTT.

The V gene is TRBV5-5, the J gene TRBJ1-1, with a tentative D call TRBD1 (5 bases). The V and J ends lost 3 bases and 6 bases respectively, with 12 bases between them. Germline CDR1 is SGHKS and CDR2 is YYEKEE (reference sequence). This CDR3 contains 13 residues. CDR3 nucleotide sequence: TGTGCCAGCAGCTGGAAAGGGGTCGCTGAAGCTTTCTTT. This gives the protein CASSWKGVAEAFF. The full variable domain, its missing parts supplied by reference TRBV5-5 and TRBJ1-1, is DAGVTQSPTHLIKTRGQQVTLRCSPISGHKSVSWYQQVLGQGPQFIFQYYEKEERGRGNFPDRFSARQFPNYSSELNVNALLLGDSALYLCASSWKGVAEAFFGQGTRLTVV.

This clone came up a few times. The rearrangement joins TRBV19 to TRBJ2-7; 9 bases map to TRBD1. The germline V gene encodes CDR1 LNHDA and CDR2 SQIVND (reference sequence). This CDR3 region has 16 residues. V lost 4 bases, J lost 2 bases, and 9 bases stayed unmatched. CDR3 coding DNA: TGTGCCAGTAGTACACCCGGGACAGGGTACCCCTACGAGCAGTACTTC. This codes for CASSTPGTGYPYEQYF.

The CDR3 region has the DNA TGTGCCACCAGCGCCAATGAAGGGAGGTACACTGAAGCTTTCTTT. Its translation is CATSANEGRYTEAFF. The rearrangement uses TRBV15 and TRBJ1-1; no firm D call. Trimming shortened V by 5 bases and J by 3 bases, and 16 bases separated the two germline ends. Germline V gene data show CDR1 as LNHNV and CDR2 as YYDKDF (reference sequence). The CDR3 has 15 residues.

V is TRBV27 and J is TRBJ1-5; TRBD1 matches at 7 bases. Germline V CDR1 and CDR2: MNHEY, SMNVEV (reference sequence). There are 12 residues in the CDR3. Trimming cost V 9 bases and J 4 bases; bases outside gene matches: 3. The CDR3: CASRQGNQPQHF. The CDR3 DNA sequence: TGTGCCAGTCGACAGGGAAATCAGCCCCAGCATTTT.

This clone turned up a few times. The V and J genes are TRBV2 and TRBJ2-1; 7 bases align to TRBD1. This CDR3 has 14 residues. Unmatched junction bases numbered 9, after V lost 5 bases and J lost 8 bases. Germline V CDR1 and CDR2: SNHLY, FYNNEI. DNA for the CDR3: TGTGCCAGCAGTTCCTGGACAGGCTTCGATGAGCAGTTCTTC. Encoded protein: CASSSWTGFDEQFF.

The chain links TRBV19 to TRBJ2-7; 7 nucleotides align to TRBD2. The junction had 16 bases not matched to a gene; V was cut back by 10 bases and J by 4 bases. CDR3 length: 15 amino acids. Germline-derived CDR1 and CDR2 are LNHDA and SQIVND (reference sequence). This chain's CDR3 is CATHSGTATGYEQYF. The CDR3, as DNA: TGTGCCACTCACAGCGGGACCGCCACGGGGTACGAGCAGTACTTC.

The count of this clone is one. V and J are TRBV7-9 and TRBJ1-1, with unresolved D. This CDR3 has 12 residues. Looked up from germline, CDR1 is SEHNR and CDR2 is FQNEAQ (reference sequence). Trimming pared 5 bases from V and 5 bases from J, leaving 9 bases between. CDR3 residues: CASSPGLTEAFF. CDR3 DNA sequence: TGTGCCAGCAGCCCGGGCCTGACTGAAGCTTTCTTT.